The 5 T cell receptor beta chains reported below all come from one sample, sequenced in a study of technical replicates of blood from several donors (dated by TCRdb to 2017 to 2019). Receptor libraries were prepared by the immunoSEQ multiplex PCR assay. The table was pulled from immuneACCESS by TCRdb, which kept in-frame rearrangements only. Such tables lose some clones; where checked, under half of the loss comes from unresolved V genes, and the rest has no known cause. This sample has 9,500 to 15,000 clones in its table, and 79% of those were observed once. More than 14% of the sample rests with the top ten. The source material was PBMCs. Receptors were obtained from a human donor in good health.

The chain uses TRBV5-1 and TRBJ2-5; 7 positions match TRBD1. Germline CDR1 reads SGHRS; CDR2 reads YFSETQ. The CDR3 covers 14 residues. J gave up 5 bases and V 3 bases, and 7 bases lay outside the gene matches. This CDR3 reads CASSSGQQPETQYF. Here the CDR3 DNA reads TGCGCCAGCAGCTCGGGACAGCAGCCTGAGACCCAGTACTTC.

The chain carries TRBV10-2 and TRBJ2-1, with D possibly TRBD2 on 6 matching bases. This CDR3 contains 12 residues. V shed 10 bases and J shed 5 bases, with 12 bases lying between them. Germline loops: CDR1 WSHSY, CDR2 SAAADI. The CDR3 spells CAIRDFHNEQFF. In DNA, the CDR3 is TGCGCCATCCGGGACTTTCACAATGAGCAGTTCTTC.

This chain connects TRBV30 to TRBJ1-3, with 7 nucleotides matching TRBD1. J was trimmed by 3 bases and V by 0 bases; bases with no gene match: 2. Germline V gene sequence: CDR1 GTSNPN, CDR2 SVGIG (reference sequence). This CDR3 has 14 residues. The CDR3 here is CAWSVTGVGNTIYF. The CDR3 DNA follows: TGTGCCTGGAGTGTAACAGGGGTTGGAAACACCATATATTTT. The variable domain in full, with the rest retrieved from reference TRBV30 and TRBJ1-3, is SQTIHQWPATLVQPVGSPLSLECTVEGTSNPNLYWYRQAAGRGLQLLFYSVGIGQISSEVPQNLSASRPQDRQFILSSKKLLLSDSGFYLCAWSVTGVGNTIYFGEGSWLTVV.

The CDR3 nucleotides are TGTGCCAGCAGCTTTTCCGGGGGGACTAGCGGCCGCAATGAGCAGTTCTTC. It codes for CASSFSGGTSGRNEQFF. J is TRBJ2-1 and V is TRBV7-2; 11 bases align to TRBD2. Losses at the gene ends were 3 bases for V and 6 bases for J; bases not matched to a gene: 10. The CDR3 runs 17 residues. Germline V CDR1 and CDR2: SGHTA, FQGNSA. Full variable domain (outside the CDR3, taken from reference TRBV7-2 and TRBJ2-1): GAGVSQSPSNKVTEKGKDVELRCDPISGHTALYWYRQSLGQGLEFLIYFQGNSAPDKSGLPSDRFSAERTGGSVSTLTIQRTQQEDSAVYLCASSFSGGTSGRNEQFFGPGTRLTVL.

The genes are TRBV10-2 and TRBJ2-3; 8 nucleotides agree with TRBD2. CDR1 is WSHSY, CDR2 SAAADI, per germline. The J segment lost 3 bases and the V segment lost 2 bases, leaving 4 bases of the junction unmatched. The CDR3 loop spans 15 amino acids. This CDR3 is CASSESQRETDTQYF. The CDR3 DNA reads as TGCGCCAGCAGTGAGAGCCAGCGGGAGACAGATACGCAGTATTTT.